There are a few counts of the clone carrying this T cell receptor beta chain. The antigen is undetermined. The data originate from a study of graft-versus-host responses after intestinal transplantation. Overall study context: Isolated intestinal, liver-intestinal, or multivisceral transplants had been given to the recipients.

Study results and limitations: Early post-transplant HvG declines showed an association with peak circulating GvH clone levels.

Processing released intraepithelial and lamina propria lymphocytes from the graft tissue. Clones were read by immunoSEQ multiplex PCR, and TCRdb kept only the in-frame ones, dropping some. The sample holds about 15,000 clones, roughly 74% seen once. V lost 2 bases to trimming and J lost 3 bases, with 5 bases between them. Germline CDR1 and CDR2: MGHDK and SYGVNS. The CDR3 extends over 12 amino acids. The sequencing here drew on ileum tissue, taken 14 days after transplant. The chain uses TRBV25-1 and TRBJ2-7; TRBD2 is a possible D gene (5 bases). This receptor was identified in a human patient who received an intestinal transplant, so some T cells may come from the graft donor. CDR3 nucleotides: TGTGCCAGCAGTGAAGAGGGCTACGAGCAGTACTTC. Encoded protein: CASSEEGYEQYF.